These 23 T cell receptor beta chains share one sample of origin, sequenced in a study of T-cell reconstitution after alpha-beta-depleted transplantation in children. Unique molecular identifiers were incorporated into the prepared TCRbeta library. Each CDR3 protein is one row after TCRdb ran MiXCR on the PCR reads. This sample carries 250,000 to 400,000 distinct CDR3 sequences, approximately 23% of them seen once, and the ten largest clones take roughly 11%. The sequencing used PBMCs, mostly from graft donor cells, collected 180 days after TCRalphabeta/CD19-depleted stem cell transplant. These receptors were obtained from a male patient younger than 18 who had a stem cell transplant for acute lymphoblastic leukemia, so the T cells may come from the graft donor.

This clonotype appeared a few times. The J gene is TRBJ2-7, the V gene TRBV7-9; D gene ambiguous. From germline, CDR1 is SEHNR and CDR2 FQNEAQ (reference sequence). V was cut by 6 bases and J by 2 bases, with 5 bases left in between. The CDR3 loop spans 11 amino acids. CDR3 region: CASRGPYEQYF. In DNA, the CDR3 is TGTGCCAGCAGGGGTCCCTACGAGCAGTACTTC.

This clonotype has only one observation. The V gene is TRBV12-3 or TRBV12-4, the J gene TRBJ2-6; TRBD1 might be the D (6 bases). Between the trimmed V and J ends, which lost 4 bases and 2 bases, there was a span of 9 bases. The CDR3 consists of 15 residues. The CDR3 DNA follows: TGTGCCAGCAGTTCGACAGGACCTGGGGCCAACGTCCTGACTTTC. This codes for CASSSTGPGANVLTF.

Concerning this clonotype itself: Germline and junction disagree at one end, which may indicate a read error. J is TRBJ1-4 and V is TRBV19; TRBD1 agrees at 8 bases. The CDR3 has 12 amino acids. Per germline, CDR1 LNHDA and CDR2 SQIVND (reference sequence). CDR3 sequence: CASRTGRGTPIF. The CDR3 nucleotides are TGTGCCAGTCGGACAGGGCGCGGGACCCCTATTTTT. The entire variable domain, with the rest obtained from reference TRBV19 and TRBJ1-4, is as follows: DGGITQSPKYLFRKEGQNVTLSCEQNLNHDAMYWYRQDPGQGLRLIYYSQIVNDFQKGDIAEGYSVSREKKESFPLTVTSAQKNPTAFYLCASRTGRGTPIFGSGTQLSVL.

V gene TRBV12-3 or TRBV12-4 combines with J gene TRBJ2-3, with 9 bases lining up with TRBD2. V dropped 5 bases and J dropped 3; count of bases not matched to a gene: 9. This CDR3 is built from 16 residues. CDR3 region: CASSPPSGTGTDTQYF. The DNA of the CDR3 is TGTGCCAGCAGTCCCCCTAGCGGGACGGGAACAGATACGCAGTATTTT.

CDR3 bases: TGTGCCAGCAGTCCAGGACTAGCGGTGCGGGAGACCCAGTACTTC. This sequence encodes CASSPGLAVRETQYF. This chain links TRBV27 with TRBJ2-5; 10 bases line up with TRBD2. CDR3 length equals 15 residues. The junction had 8 bases not matched to a gene; V was cut back by 5 bases and J by 5 bases. From germline, CDR1 is MNHEY and CDR2 SMNVEV (reference sequence).

This clonotype was counted a few times. The V gene is TRBV20-1, the J gene TRBJ1-1, with D perhaps matching TRBD1 (5 bases). Germline V gene data show CDR1 as DFQATT and CDR2 as SNEGSKA (reference sequence). The V gene lost 5 bases and the J gene lost 6 bases, with 19 bases spanning the gap. This CDR3 spans 14 amino acids. The CDR3 sequence: CSARGRTGDPEAFF. The CDR3 DNA sequence: TGCAGTGCTCGGGGGAGAACAGGAGACCCTGAAGCTTTCTTT.

There are a few counts of this clonotype. V and J are TRBV29-1 and TRBJ2-5; D tentatively fits TRBD1 or TRBD2 (7 bases each). CDR1 is SQVTM, CDR2 ANQGSEA, per germline. The CDR3 extends over 16 amino acids. Trimming took 7 bases from V and 1 from J, leaving 22 bases between them. The CDR3 loop reads CSAMRRGRGPQETQYF. In nucleotides, the CDR3 is TGCAGCGCCATGCGGCGAGGGAGGGGGCCCCAAGAGACCCAGTACTTC. The entire variable domain, with the rest obtained from reference TRBV29-1 and TRBJ2-5, is as follows: SAVISQKPSRDICQRGTSLTIQCQVDSQVTMMFWYRQQPGQSLTLIATANQGSEATYESGFVIDKFPISRPNLTFSTLTVSNMSPEDSSIYLCSAMRRGRGPQETQYFGPGTRLLVL.

The V gene is TRBV20-1, the J gene TRBJ2-1, with unresolved D. This CDR3 is built from 14 residues. Trimming removed 5 bases from V and 0 bases from J, with 11 bases in between. Germline CDR1 DFQATT, CDR2 SNEGSKA (reference sequence). CDR3 DNA sequence: TGCAGTGCTTCAGACTGGAGCTCCTACAATGAGCAGTTCTTC. Translating it yields CSASDWSSYNEQFF.

There are many counts of this clonotype. This sequence joins TRBV20-1 and TRBJ1-5; the D is unclear. Germline V CDR1 and CDR2: DFQATT, SNEGSKA (reference sequence). The V end lost 0 bases, the J end lost 5 bases, and 5 bases lay between the germline ends. The CDR3 has 12 residues. The CDR3 region has the DNA TGCAGTGCTAGAGACGGGTATCAGCCCCAGCATTTT. Residues: CSARDGYQPQHF.

The chain has TRBV4-1 and TRBJ2-4; D uncertain. The CDR3 extends over 14 amino acids. Germline V lookup: CDR1 MGHRA, CDR2 YSYEKL. V lost 2 bases and J 3 bases, leaving 8 bases between the germline ends. CDR3 bases: TGCGCCAGCAGCCAACCACGGATCAAAAACATTCAGTACTTC. This translates into CASSQPRIKNIQYF.

This clonotype occurred a few times. The chain couples TRBV10-3 to TRBJ2-7; D is undetermined. V was pared by 3 bases and J by 4 bases, with 4 bases between. The CDR3 is 11 residues long. Germline V lookup: CDR1 ENHRY, CDR2 SYGVKD. CDR3 sequence: CAISDGYEQYF. The DNA of the CDR3 is TGTGCCATCAGTGATGGGTACGAGCAGTACTTC.

The sample holds a few counts of this clonotype. This chain joins TRBV12-3 or TRBV12-4 and TRBJ1-2; D not certain. This CDR3 has 13 residues. V was clipped by 2 bases and J by 11 bases, with 15 bases between them. The CDR3 sequence: CASSLMPAIGYTF. CDR3 DNA sequence: TGTGCCAGCAGTTTAATGCCGGCCATTGGATACACCTTC.

The chain combines TRBV28 with TRBJ2-5; possible D gene TRBD2, 5 bases. Trimming left V 2 bases short and J 2 bases short, with 12 bases between. Germline V lookup: CDR1 MDHEN, CDR2 SYDVKM. The CDR3 length is 15 residues. Written as DNA, the CDR3 is TGTGCCAGCAGTTTAGACTATGGTGTACAAGAGACCCAGTACTTC. It is translated as CASSLDYGVQETQYF.

CDR3 nucleotides: TGCGCCAGCAGCCAGGTGACCGGGACTTCCTACGAGCAGTACTTC. Translating it yields CASSQVTGTSYEQYF. The genes are TRBV4-1 and TRBJ2-7; D perhaps matches TRBD2 (6 bases). The CDR3 runs to 15 residues. Germline V CDR1 and CDR2: MGHRA, YSYEKL. V was cut by 3 bases and J by 1 base, with 13 bases left in between.

The chain links TRBV20-1 to TRBJ1-1; D not certain. CDR3 size: 13 residues. Trimming removed 6 bases at V and 11 bases at J, with 22 bases between. Germline V gene data show CDR1 as DFQATT and CDR2 as SNEGSKA (reference sequence). The CDR3 reads CSARGETLGRAFF. The CDR3 bases are TGCAGTGCCCGCGGTGAGACCCTGGGGAGGGCTTTCTTT.

The chain employs TRBV5-4 and TRBJ1-2; 7 nucleotides line up with TRBD1. Germline CDR1 reads SGHNT; CDR2 reads YYREEE (reference sequence). The CDR3 is 14 amino acids. The V gene end was trimmed by 4 bases and the J gene end by 6 bases; junction bases not matched to a gene: 9. The CDR3 reads CASSPGGQINGYTF. The CDR3 nucleotides read TGTGCCAGCAGCCCCGGGGGACAGATCAATGGCTACACCTTC.

This clonotype was observed at least ten times. V is TRBV12-3 or TRBV12-4 and J is TRBJ2-1; 12 bases are a match to TRBD2. The CDR3 sequence is 16 residues long. After removal of 5 bases from V and 0 bases from J, the junction contained 2 bases not matched to a gene. CDR3 in amino acids: CASSPGLAGSYNEQFF. CDR3 coding DNA: TGTGCCAGCAGTCCGGGACTAGCGGGCTCCTACAATGAGCAGTTCTTC.

This clonotype has a handful of counts. This sequence joins TRBV5-1 and TRBJ2-2, with 7 bases that match TRBD2. Looked up from germline, CDR1 is SGHRS and CDR2 is YFSETQ. This CDR3 is built from 15 residues. V lost 4 bases to trimming and J lost 4 bases; unmatched junction nucleotides: 7. CDR3 loop: CASSPLGGSTGELFF. The CDR3, as DNA: TGCGCCAGCAGCCCCCTGGGCGGGAGCACCGGGGAGCTGTTTTTT.

The chain couples TRBV7-9 to TRBJ1-5; D might be TRBD1 (5 bases). The CDR3 length is 14 residues. The V end was cut by 1 base, the J end by 7 bases, with 11 bases between. Looked up from germline, CDR1 is SEHNR and CDR2 is FQNEAQ (reference sequence). CDR3 residues: CASSLVGEEQPQHF. CDR3 DNA: TGTGCCAGCAGCTTAGTGGGGGAGGAACAGCCCCAGCATTTT.

The chain uses TRBV5-1 and TRBJ1-2; TRBD1 agrees at 7 bases. CDR1 is SGHRS and CDR2 is YFSETQ in the germline V gene. CDR3 length: 14 residues. Losses at the gene ends were 2 bases for V and 8 bases for J; bases not matched to a gene: 9. CDR3 nucleotide sequence: TGCGCCAGCAGCTTTGGGACAGAACTACAAGGCTACACCTTC. The encoded protein is CASSFGTELQGYTF. The complete variable domain, with remaining parts taken from reference TRBV5-1 and TRBJ1-2, reads KAGVTQTPRYLIKTRGQQVTLSCSPISGHRSVSWYQQTPGQGLQFLFEYFSETQRNKGNFPGRFSGRQFSNSRSEMNVSTLELGDSALYLCASSFGTELQGYTFGSGTRLTVV.

This clonotype was picked up a small number of times. The rearrangement uses TRBV3-1 and TRBJ2-1; 7 bases fit TRBD1. The CDR3 extends over 16 amino acids. Per germline, CDR1 LGHDT and CDR2 YNNKEL (reference sequence). V shed 3 bases, J shed 0 bases, and the junction held 5 bases outside the gene matches. CDR3 nucleotides: TGTGCCAGCAGCCAGTGGACAGGACTCTCCTACAATGAGCAGTTCTTC. Encoded protein: CASSQWTGLSYNEQFF.

The genes are TRBV6-2 or TRBV6-3 and TRBJ2-3, with a possible D match to TRBD1 (6 bases). Germline assignment: CDR1 MNHEY and CDR2 SVGEGT. The CDR3 has 16 amino acids. The V and J ends lost 4 bases and 8 bases respectively, with 22 bases between them. In DNA form, the CDR3 reads TGTGCCAGCAGTTTGGGGGCGGGCGGAGTGCGGATTACGCAGTATTTT. Translating gives CASSLGAGGVRITQYF.

The gene calls are TRBV19 and TRBJ2-7; 11 bases are a match to TRBD2. The CDR3 is 14 residues long. V trimming: 5 bases; J trimming: 5 bases; junction bases outside the gene matches: 5. CDR1 and CDR2 (germline): LNHDA, SQIVND (reference sequence). As DNA, the CDR3 is TGTGCCAGTAGTGACCCGGGACTAGCGGACGAGCAGTACTTC. This translates into CASSDPGLADEQYF.